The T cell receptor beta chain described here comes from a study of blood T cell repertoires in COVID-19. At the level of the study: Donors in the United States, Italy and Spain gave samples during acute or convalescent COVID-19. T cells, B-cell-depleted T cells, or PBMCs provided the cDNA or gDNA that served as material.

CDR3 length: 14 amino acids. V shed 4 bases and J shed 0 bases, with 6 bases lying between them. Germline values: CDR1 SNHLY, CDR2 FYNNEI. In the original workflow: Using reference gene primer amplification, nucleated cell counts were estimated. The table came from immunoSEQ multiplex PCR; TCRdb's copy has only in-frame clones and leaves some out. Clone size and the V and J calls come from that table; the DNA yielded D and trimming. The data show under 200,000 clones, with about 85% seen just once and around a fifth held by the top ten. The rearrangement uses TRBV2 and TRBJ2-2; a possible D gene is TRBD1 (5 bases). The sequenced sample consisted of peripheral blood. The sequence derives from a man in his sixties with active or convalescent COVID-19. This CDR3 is CASSGQTNTGELFF. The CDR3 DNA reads TGTGCCAGCAGTGGACAGACGAACACCGGGGAGCTGTTTTTT.